Listed below are T cell receptor beta chains from one sample, sequenced in a study of cytomegalovirus exposure and HLA in healthy donors. Assay: immunoSEQ multiplex PCR; the TCRdb copy retains only in-frame clones and omits some. The table includes 150,000 or so clones, less than 90% detected once. The sample comprised PBMCs. The receptors shown here come from a woman aged 18-29 years in good health and CMV-seropositive. Each CDR3 is given with its conserved first and last residue. Each record gives: J gene, V gene, D gene, clone size, CDR3 DNA, CDR3 protein. The D gene is left open where the match is weak. The listing skips clone size in some rows; elsewhere it reads once, few, many or a size class.

TRBJ2-7,TRBV7-7,TRBD2,.,TGTGCTAGCAGCTTAAAACTAGCGGGAACCAACTACGAGCAGTACTTC,CASSLKLAGTNYEQYF
TRBJ2-1,TRBV5-4,.,.,TGTGCCAGCAGCTCAATGACAGGAAGGGCCTACAATGAGCAGTTCTTC,CASSSMTGRAYNEQFF
TRBJ2-3,TRBV11-3,.,.,TGTGCCAGCAGCCCCGAGGGCACTCGCACAGATACGCAGTATTTT,CASSPEGTRTDTQYF
TRBJ1-2,TRBV5-1,.,.,TGCGCCAGCAGCCCCCAGGGCCTAGTAGGGGATGGCTACACCTTC,CASSPQGLVGDGYTF
TRBJ2-7,TRBV7-6,.,once,TGTGCCAGCAGCTTAGGATCACAGGGACCGCCGGGTAACGAGCAGTACTTC,CASSLGSQGPPGNEQYF
TRBJ1-2,TRBV28,.,.,TGTGCCAGCAGTTTAGGAGGCGCCCTCTACTATGGCTACACCTTC,CASSLGGALYYGYTF
TRBJ2-3,TRBV2,TRBD2,.,TGTGCCAGCAGTGAATATGGGACTAGCGGGAGCACAGATACGCAGTATTTT,CASSEYGTSGSTDTQYF
TRBJ2-1,TRBV5-1,.,.,TGCGCCAGCAGCTTGGATTCCCAACGGGACTACAATGAGCAGTTCTTC,CASSLDSQRDYNEQFF
TRBJ2-1,TRBV9,TRBD2,.,TGTGCCAGCAGCGTAAACAGACTAGCGGAGACCTACAATGAGCAGTTCTTC,CASSVNRLAETYNEQFF
TRBJ1-2,TRBV5-1,TRBD1,.,TGCGCCAGCAGCTTAAATCCGGGACAGGGGTATGGCTACACCTTC,CASSLNPGQGYGYTF
TRBJ2-1,TRBV7-6,TRBD2,.,TGTGCCAGCAGCTTGCGGACTAGCGGGAGTATTGGGGAGCAGTTCTTC,CASSLRTSGSIGEQFF
TRBJ2-3,TRBV5-1,.,.,TGCGCCAGCACCCAAAACATCGGGGGTACAGATACGCAGTATTTT,CASTQNIGGTDTQYF
TRBJ1-2,TRBV14,TRBD1,.,TGTGCCAGCAGCCGGGGACAGGGAGAGAGCTATGGCTACACCTTC,CASSRGQGESYGYTF
TRBJ2-2,TRBV7-6,.,.,TGTGCCAGCAGCTTGAGAAGTCATTACACCGGGGAGCTGTTTTTT,CASSLRSHYTGELFF
TRBJ2-7,TRBV11-3,.,.,TGTGCCAGCAGCCCAGGGATTATCCACGAGCAGTACTTC,CASSPGIIHEQYF
TRBJ2-1,TRBV5-1,TRBD2,.,TGCGCCAGCAGCTTCCTAGCGGGAGACGGGGAGCAGTTCTTC,CASSFLAGDGEQFF
TRBJ2-1,TRBV11-1,TRBD2,.,TGTGCCAGCAGCCCGGGACTAGCGGGAATGAATGAGCAGTTCTTC,CASSPGLAGMNEQFF
TRBJ2-1,TRBV5-1,.,.,TGCGCCAGCAGCCCCCTGGGCGGGTGGAGCTCCTACAATGAGCAGTTCTTC,CASSPLGGWSSYNEQFF
TRBJ2-7,TRBV4-2,TRBD2,.,TGTGCCAGCAGCCAAGTAGCGGGAGGCTACGAGCAGTACTTC,CASSQVAGGYEQYF
TRBJ2-5,TRBV7-9,.,.,TGTGCCAGCAGCTTATATGGCGGAGAAGAGACCCAGTACTTC,CASSLYGGEETQYF
TRBJ2-7,TRBV28,TRBD1,.,TGTGCCAGCGGAACAGGGGGTGGGGTCACCTACGAGCAGTACTTC,CASGTGGGVTYEQYF
TRBJ2-5,TRBV28,TRBD2,once,TGTGCCAGCAGTGAATCTGGACTAGCAGGGGAGACCCAGTACTTC,CASSESGLAGETQYF
TRBJ2-1,TRBV5-1,TRBD2,.,TGCGCCAGCAGCTCTACTAGCGCGAGCTCCTACAATGAGCAGTTCTTC,CASSSTSASSYNEQFF
TRBJ1-2,TRBV6-5,TRBD1,.,TGTGCCAGCAGTCAGACAGGGAGCCTTAACTATGGCTACACCTTC,CASSQTGSLNYGYTF
TRBJ2-3,TRBV4-2,TRBD2,.,TGTGCCAGCAGCCCCCGGTCTAGCGGGACGGCAGATACGCAGTATTTT,CASSPRSSGTADTQYF
TRBJ2-7,TRBV7-8,TRBD2,.,TGTGCCAGCAGCACCCGGACTAGCGGGACCTACGAGCAGTACTTC,CASSTRTSGTYEQYF
TRBJ1-4,TRBV6-5,TRBD1,.,TGTGCCAGCAGTTCCCCGACAGGGGGTAAAGAAAAACTGTTTTTT,CASSSPTGGKEKLFF
TRBJ1-4,TRBV5-1,TRBD1,once,TGCGCCAGCAGCACGCAGGGGGCCTTGACTGAAAAACTGTTTTTT,CASSTQGALTEKLFF
TRBJ2-1,TRBV5-1,.,.,TGCGCCAGCAGCTTGTCTCCTGAGACTAGGTTCTACAATGAGCAGTTCTTC,CASSLSPETRFYNEQFF
TRBJ1-3,TRBV28,.,.,TGTGCCAGCAGCTACCTTTACGTCGTTACCTCTGGAAACACCATATATTTT,CASSYLYVVTSGNTIYF
TRBJ2-1,TRBV7-2,TRBD2,.,TGTGCCAGCAGCTTAGGTTCAGCGGGAGTGGCAAATGAGCAGTTCTTC,CASSLGSAGVANEQFF
TRBJ2-5,TRBV6-5,.,.,TGTGCCAGCAGTTACTCGTGGGCGACCGAAGAGACCCAGTACTTC,CASSYSWATEETQYF
TRBJ2-1,TRBV10-3,TRBD2,.,TGTGCCATCAGTGGACGGGGACTAGCGGGAATGGATGAGCAGTTCTTC,CAISGRGLAGMDEQFF
TRBJ2-5,TRBV4-3,.,.,TGCGCCAGCAGCCAAGGAGAGGAATACGGGACCCAGTACTTC,CASSQGEEYGTQYF
TRBJ2-2,TRBV6-1,TRBD1,.,TGTGCCAGCAGTAGGGACAGGGCTGGCACCGGGGAGCTGTTTTTT,CASSRDRAGTGELFF
TRBJ2-1,TRBV2,TRBD2,.,TGTGCCAGGGGGACTAGCGGAAACAATGAGCAGTTCTTC,CARGTSGNNEQFF
TRBJ1-5,TRBV19,.,few,TGTGCCAGTAGTAGGAGGAGAGAGAATCAGCCCCAGCATTTT,CASSRRRENQPQHF
TRBJ2-7,TRBV9,TRBD2,.,TGTGCCAGCAGCGTCAGACTAGCGGGACTCTCCTACGAGCAGTACTTC,CASSVRLAGLSYEQYF
TRBJ1-4,TRBV30,TRBD1,once,TGTGCCTGGAGGGCACAGGGGTTCACTAATGAAAAACTGTTTTTT,CAWRAQGFTNEKLFF
TRBJ1-5,TRBV2,TRBD1,.,TGTGCCAGCAGTGGGGACAGCCGGTTAATTAGGCCCCAGCATTTT,CASSGDSRLIRPQHF
TRBJ2-3,TRBV4-1,TRBD2,.,TGCGCCAGCAGCCAAGTACTGACTAGCGGGTACACAGATACGCAGTATTTT,CASSQVLTSGYTDTQYF
TRBJ2-6,TRBV10-1,.,.,TGCGCCAGCAGTGCCTCCTCTGGGGCCAACGTCCTGACTTTC,CASSASSGANVLTF
TRBJ2-1,TRBV4-1,.,.,TGCGCCAGCAGCCAAGTCACTAACCTTTACAATGAGCAGTTCTTC,CASSQVTNLYNEQFF
TRBJ1-2,TRBV7-9,TRBD1,.,TGTGCCAGCAGCTTAGAGGGGACAGGGGGCCTCTCTGTCTATGGCTACACCTTC,CASSLEGTGGLSVYGYTF
TRBJ1-1,TRBV18,.,.,TGTGCCAGCTCACCAGGCCCCGGAGGGGTAGGGAACACTGAAGCTTTCTTT,CASSPGPGGVGNTEAFF
TRBJ1-1,TRBV29-1,.,.,TGCAGCGTCAGAGGACGGGGGAACACTGAAGCTTTCTTT,CSVRGRGNTEAFF